A single sample gave rise to the 17 T cell receptor beta chains below, sequenced in a study of T-cell reconstitution after alpha-beta-depleted transplantation in children. Unique molecular identifiers were built into the TCRbeta library. A single record per CDR3 protein comes from TCRdb applying MiXCR to the PCR reads. The top ten hold 4.8% of the sample, which has about 250,000 distinct CDR3 sequences, about 24% seen once. Source: PBMCs, mostly from graft donor cells, taken 360 days after TCRalphabeta/CD19-depleted stem cell transplant. The receptor set was obtained from a female patient aged 2 to 10 who had a stem cell transplant for congenital amegakaryocytic thrombocytopenia, so the T cells may come from the graft donor.

This chain links TRBV9 with TRBJ2-3; D is uncertain. In germline, CDR1 is SGDLS, CDR2 YYNGEE. Between the trimmed V and J ends, which lost 3 bases and 5 bases, there was a span of 4 bases. There are 11 residues in the CDR3. The CDR3 nucleotides are TGTGCCAGCAGCGACCAAGATACGCAGTATTTT. Translation: CASSDQDTQYF.

This chain connects TRBV6-2 or TRBV6-3 to TRBJ1-4; no clear D. The CDR3 is 16 amino acids. The V and J ends lost 6 bases and 0 bases respectively, with 14 bases between them. Looked up from germline, CDR1 is MNHEY and CDR2 is SVGEGT. The CDR3 loop reads CASSSPYGSTNEKLFF. The DNA for the CDR3 is TGTGCCAGCAGCTCACCTTACGGGTCAACTAATGAAAAACTGTTTTTT.

This clonotype has at least ten counts. This rearrangement joins TRBV24-1 to TRBJ2-7; 7 positions match TRBD1. The CDR3 has 13 residues. The trim removed 7 bases at V and 2 bases at J, leaving 4 bases unmatched. Germline CDR1 reads KGHDR; CDR2 reads SFDVKD. CDR3 sequence: CATRTGMTYEQYF. The CDR3, as DNA: TGTGCCACCAGGACAGGGATGACCTACGAGCAGTACTTC.

The genes are TRBV19 and TRBJ2-1, with TRBD2 matching 10 bases. CDR1 LNHDA and CDR2 SQIVND come from the germline V gene (reference sequence). The V segment lost 5 bases and the J segment 7 bases; nucleotides outside the gene matches: 14. The CDR3 is 17 residues long. CDR3 region: CASSSPGLAPYGNEQFF. DNA for the CDR3: TGTGCCAGTAGTTCCCCGGGACTAGCGCCCTACGGGAATGAGCAGTTCTTC.

The CDR3, as DNA: TGTGCCAGCAGCAATCCCCCCGGCAGGTCCGCCTCTGGGGCCAACGTCCTGACTTTC. Its translation: CASSNPPGRSASGANVLTF. V usage is TRBV21-1 and J usage is TRBJ2-6; the table's D call of TRBD1 was not tested on the DNA. TRBV21-1 is classified as a pseudogene. The CDR3 is 19 amino acids.

V usage is TRBV15 and J usage is TRBJ2-3; 9 bases fit TRBD2. Trimming cost V 3 bases and J 5 bases; bases outside gene matches: 9. CDR1 and CDR2 (germline): LNHNV, YYDKDF (reference sequence). The CDR3 extends over 16 amino acids. The DNA for the CDR3 is TGTGCCACCAGCAGGACCAGCGGGAGGTTAGGAGATACGCAGTATTTT. It codes for CATSRTSGRLGDTQYF.

The V and J genes are TRBV11-1 and TRBJ2-3, with D tentatively TRBD2 (6 bases). There are 18 residues in the CDR3. Germline V gene data show CDR1 as SGHAT and CDR2 as FQDESV (reference sequence). Trimming removed 1 base from V and 2 bases from J, with 19 bases in between. The CDR3 sequence: CASSLEFGSPPYTDTQYF. The DNA for the CDR3 is TGTGCCAGCAGCTTAGAATTCGGGAGCCCTCCCTACACAGATACGCAGTATTTT.

V and J are TRBV20-1 and TRBJ1-1; D is perhaps TRBD1 (6 bases). There are 14 residues in the CDR3. Between the trimmed V and J ends, which lost 4 bases and 0 bases, there was a span of 12 bases. Germline V gives CDR1 DFQATT, CDR2 SNEGSKA (reference sequence). The CDR3 here is CSANRAGMNTEAFF. Written as DNA, the CDR3 is TGCAGTGCTAACAGGGCCGGTATGAACACTGAAGCTTTCTTT.

The genes are TRBV3-1 and TRBJ2-3, with D possibly matching TRBD1 (6 bases). This CDR3 has 16 amino acids. Trimming pared 1 base from V and 4 bases from J, leaving 15 bases between. The V gene's germline CDR1 is LGHDT and CDR2 YNNKEL (reference sequence). The CDR3 DNA reads TGTGCCAGCAGCCAAGTCGGCCGACCAGGGGCAGATACGCAGTATTTT. Translation gives CASSQVGRPGADTQYF.

This clonotype was picked up many times. The rearrangement joins TRBV21-1 to TRBJ2-2; the table calls TRBD2, which could not be checked here. TRBV21-1 is a listed pseudogene. This CDR3 spans 14 amino acids. Written as DNA, the CDR3 is TGTGCCAGCAGCAGATCAAGGGCTACCGGGGAGCTGTTTTTT. It codes for CASSRSRATGELFF.

The sample holds a few counts of this clonotype. The chain has TRBV10-3 and TRBJ1-1; the D is unclear. Trimming cost V 3 bases and J 4 bases, with 12 bases left between them. The CDR3 has 14 amino acids. Per the germline V gene, CDR1 is ENHRY and CDR2 is SYGVKD. For the CDR3, the DNA is TGTGCCATCAGTGACTCCAAAGGGAGCACTGAAGCTTTCTTT. This gives the protein CAISDSKGSTEAFF.

For this clonotype: One end of the junction varies from germline; a read error may be responsible. J is TRBJ2-2 and V is TRBV9, with TRBD1 as a possible D gene (5 bases). This CDR3 contains 15 residues. Germline V gene data show CDR1 as SGDLS and CDR2 as YYNGEE. The CDR3 sequence is CSSTRAGWNTGELFF. In DNA form, the CDR3 reads TGTTCCAGCACCCGGGCAGGGTGGAACACCGGGGAGCTGTTTTTT.

This clonotype has a count of ten or more. This sequence joins TRBV29-1 and TRBJ1-5; the D gene is possibly TRBD1 (5 bases). V was pared by 4 bases and J by 5 bases, with 9 bases between. There are 12 residues in the CDR3. Germline assignment: CDR1 SQVTM and CDR2 ANQGSEA. The chain's CDR3 is CSVAGFDQPQHF. The CDR3 region has the DNA TGCAGCGTTGCAGGGTTCGATCAGCCCCAGCATTTT.

This clonotype occurred a few times. This sequence joins TRBV29-1 and TRBJ2-1; D not certain. The CDR3 sequence is 10 residues long. Germline V lookup: CDR1 SQVTM, CDR2 ANQGSEA. The germline V and J ends were trimmed by 6 bases and 5 bases, with 5 bases remaining between them. Here the CDR3 DNA reads TGCAGCGTGCGCGACAATGAGCAGTTCTTC. Amino acid sequence: CSVRDNEQFF.

This clonotype showed up many times. V is TRBV7-9 and J is TRBJ2-7; TRBD1 matches at 9 bases. V dropped 1 base and J dropped 2; count of bases not matched to a gene: 3. From germline, CDR1 is SEHNR and CDR2 FQNEAQ (reference sequence). The CDR3 sequence is 15 residues long. Here the CDR3 reads CASSLGTGVPYEQYF. CDR3 nucleotide sequence: TGTGCCAGCAGCTTAGGGACAGGGGTGCCCTACGAGCAGTACTTC.

The chain employs TRBV29-1 and TRBJ2-3; no definite D call. The V gene's germline CDR1 is SQVTM and CDR2 ANQGSEA. The CDR3 spans 13 residues. V lost 3 bases and J lost 2, with 9 bases in between. The CDR3 loop is CSVDWQNTDTQYF. The CDR3 nucleotides read TGCAGCGTTGACTGGCAAAACACAGATACGCAGTATTTT.

CDR3 sequence: CASSILGQRSYNEQFF. CDR3 DNA: TGTGCCAGTAGTATATTGGGCCAACGTTCCTACAATGAGCAGTTCTTC. The V gene is TRBV19, the J gene TRBJ2-1, with no clear D. The germline gives CDR1 LNHDA, CDR2 SQIVND (reference sequence). The V end lost 2 bases, the J end lost 1 base, and 12 bases lay between the germline ends. CDR3 length: 16 residues.